This entry features one TCR beta chain sequence. The record originates from a study of blood T cell repertoires in COVID-19. The overall study: Sample material is recorded as cDNA or gDNA derived from T cells, B-cell-depleted T cells, or PBMCs.

The CDR3 extends over 16 amino acids. Trimming took off 0 bases at V and 0 bases at J, with 12 bases between the two ends. Germline CDR1 is MNHEY and CDR2 is SVGEGT. Clones were sequenced by immunoSEQ multiplex PCR, and TCRdb holds only the in-frame ones, with some missing. Among more than 95,000 clones listed, 87% were seen once. Sequencing was carried out using peripheral blood. The receptor was isolated from a man in his forties or fifties in a cohort sampled during active COVID-19. The gene calls are TRBV6-2 or TRBV6-3 and TRBJ2-7, with D possibly TRBD1 on 6 matching bases. The CDR3: CASSYSRQAFSYEQYF. The CDR3 nucleotides are TGTGCCAGCAGTTACTCGAGACAGGCGTTCTCCTACGAGCAGTACTTC.